This TCR beta chain was sequenced in a study of blood T cell repertoires in COVID-19. Overall study: PBMCs, B-cell-depleted T cells, or T cells were the source of the cDNA or gDNA that made up the material.

The CDR3 loop spans 15 amino acids. Germline V CDR1 and CDR2: SGHNT, YENEEA. V lost 8 bases, J lost 1 base, and 15 bases lay in between. As processed by the authors: Reference gene primer amplification in the assay estimated nucleated cell counts. Measured with immunoSEQ multiplex PCR; TCRdb has only the in-frame clones, and not every one. That table gives V, J and clone size, and the DNA gave D and trimming. The sample holds tens of thousands of clones, 80% to 90% seen once. This sequence joins TRBV11-3 and TRBJ1-5; a weak D match, TRBD1 (5 bases). The sequencing sample was made of peripheral blood. This receptor was obtained from a man aged 40-49 years with acute or convalescent COVID-19. The CDR3 sequence is CASPIAGGSNQPQHF. CDR3 bases: TGTGCCAGCCCGATAGCGGGGGGGAGCAATCAGCCCCAGCATTTT.